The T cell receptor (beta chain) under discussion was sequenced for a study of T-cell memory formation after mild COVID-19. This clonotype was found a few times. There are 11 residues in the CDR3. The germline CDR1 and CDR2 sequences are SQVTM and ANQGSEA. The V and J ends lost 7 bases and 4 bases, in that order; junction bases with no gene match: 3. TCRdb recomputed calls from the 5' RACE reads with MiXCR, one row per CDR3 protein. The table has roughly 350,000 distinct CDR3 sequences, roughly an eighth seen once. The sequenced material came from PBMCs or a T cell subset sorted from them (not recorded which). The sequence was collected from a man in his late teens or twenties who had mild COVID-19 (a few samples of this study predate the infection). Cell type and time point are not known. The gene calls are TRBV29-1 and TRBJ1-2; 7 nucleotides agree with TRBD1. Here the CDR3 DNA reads TGCAGCGCTCGGGACAGCTATGGCTACACCTTC. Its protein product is CSARDSYGYTF.